The entry below describes one T cell receptor (beta chain). This entry is derived from a study of T cell responses to AZD1222 COVID-19 vaccine. CDR1 and CDR2 (germline): MDHEN, SYDVKM. Trimming removed 6 bases from V and 7 bases from J, with 12 bases in between. The CDR3 covers 12 residues. Sequenced by immunoSEQ multiplex PCR; TCRdb stores in-frame clones only, minus some. The data show 100,000 or so clones, 80% to 90% seen once. The clonotype comes from an adult in good health. Sequencing was performed on peripheral blood, taken on day 0 of AZD1222 vaccination. This sequence joins TRBV28 and TRBJ2-5; D is perhaps TRBD2 (6 bases). In DNA, the CDR3 is TGTGCCAGCAGGAAAGGGCGGGGGACCCAGTACTTC. It codes for CASRKGRGTQYF.